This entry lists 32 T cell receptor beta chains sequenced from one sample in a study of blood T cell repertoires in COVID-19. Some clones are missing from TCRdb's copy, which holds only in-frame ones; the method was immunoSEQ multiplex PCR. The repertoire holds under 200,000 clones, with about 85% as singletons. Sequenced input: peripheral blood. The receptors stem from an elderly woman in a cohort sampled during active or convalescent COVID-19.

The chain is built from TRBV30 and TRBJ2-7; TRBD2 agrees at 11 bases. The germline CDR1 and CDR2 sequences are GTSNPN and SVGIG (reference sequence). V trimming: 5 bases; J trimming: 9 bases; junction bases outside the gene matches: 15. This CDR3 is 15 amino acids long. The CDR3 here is CAWLGPGLAVSGQYF. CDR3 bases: TGTGCCTGGTTGGGGCCGGGACTAGCGGTCTCGGGGCAGTACTTC.

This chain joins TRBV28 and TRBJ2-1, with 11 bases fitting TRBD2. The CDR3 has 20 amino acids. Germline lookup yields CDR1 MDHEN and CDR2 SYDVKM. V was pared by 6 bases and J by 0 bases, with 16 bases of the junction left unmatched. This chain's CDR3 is CASRSTPGTSGVSSYNEQFF. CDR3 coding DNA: TGTGCCAGCAGATCAACCCCCGGGACTAGCGGAGTGAGCTCCTACAATGAGCAGTTCTTC.

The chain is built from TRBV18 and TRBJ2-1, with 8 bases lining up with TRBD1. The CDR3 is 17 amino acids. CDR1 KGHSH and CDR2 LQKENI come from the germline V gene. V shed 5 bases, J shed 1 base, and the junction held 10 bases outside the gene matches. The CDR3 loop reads CASSTTRDRRSYNEQFF. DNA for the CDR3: TGTGCCAGCTCAACTACAAGGGACAGGAGGTCCTACAATGAGCAGTTCTTC. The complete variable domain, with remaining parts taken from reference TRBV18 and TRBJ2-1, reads NAGVMQNPRHLVRRRGQEARLRCSPMKGHSHVYWYRQLPEEGLKFMVYLQKENIIDESGMPKERFSAEFPKEGPSILRIQQVVRGDSAAYFCASSTTRDRRSYNEQFFGPGTRLTVL.

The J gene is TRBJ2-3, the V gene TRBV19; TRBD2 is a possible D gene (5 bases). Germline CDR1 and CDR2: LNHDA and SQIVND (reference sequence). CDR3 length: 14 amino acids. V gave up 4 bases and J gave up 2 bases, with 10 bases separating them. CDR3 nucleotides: TGTGCCAGTAGTACCGAGGGTACCACAGATACGCAGTATTTT. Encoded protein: CASSTEGTTDTQYF.

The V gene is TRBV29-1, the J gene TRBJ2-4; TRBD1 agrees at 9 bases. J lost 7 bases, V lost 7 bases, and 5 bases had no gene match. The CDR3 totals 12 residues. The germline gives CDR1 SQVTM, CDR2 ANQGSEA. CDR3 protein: CSADGTGNIQYF. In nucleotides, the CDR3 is TGCAGCGCGGACGGGACAGGGAACATTCAGTACTTC.

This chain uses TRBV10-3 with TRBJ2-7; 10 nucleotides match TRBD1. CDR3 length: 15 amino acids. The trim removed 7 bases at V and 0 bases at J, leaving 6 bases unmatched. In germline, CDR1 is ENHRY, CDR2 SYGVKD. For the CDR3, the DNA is TGTGCCATCAACCGGGACAGGGGAAGCTCCTACGAGCAGTACGTC. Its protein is CAINRDRGSSYEQYV.

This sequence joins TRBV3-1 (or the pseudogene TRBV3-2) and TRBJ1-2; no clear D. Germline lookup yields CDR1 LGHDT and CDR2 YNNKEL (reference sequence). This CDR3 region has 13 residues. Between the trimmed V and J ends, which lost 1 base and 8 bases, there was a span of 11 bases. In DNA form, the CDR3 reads TGTGCCAGCAGCCAAGGGTGGGCCTTGGGCTACACCTTC. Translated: CASSQGWALGYTF.

The CDR3 DNA reads TGTGCCAGCAGGCGACAGGCAGAGTCTGGAAACACCATATATTTT. This codes for CASRRQAESGNTIYF. The gene calls are TRBV28 and TRBJ1-3; D is perhaps TRBD1 (6 bases). The CDR3 sequence is 15 residues long. Germline V gene data show CDR1 as MDHEN and CDR2 as SYDVKM. Trimming cost V 6 bases and J 1 base, with 13 bases left between them.

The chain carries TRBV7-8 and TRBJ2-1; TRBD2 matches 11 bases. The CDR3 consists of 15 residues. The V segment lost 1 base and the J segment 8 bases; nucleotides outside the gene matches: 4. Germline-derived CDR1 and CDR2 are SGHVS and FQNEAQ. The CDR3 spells CASSLVLAGADEQFF. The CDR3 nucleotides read TGTGCCAGCAGCTTAGTACTAGCGGGAGCTGATGAGCAGTTCTTC. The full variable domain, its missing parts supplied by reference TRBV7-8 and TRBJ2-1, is GAGVSQSPRYKVAKRGQDVALRCDPISGHVSLFWYQQALGQGPEFLTYFQNEAQLDKSGLPSDRFFAERPEGSVSTLKIQRTQQEDSAVYLCASSLVLAGADEQFFGPGTRLTVL.

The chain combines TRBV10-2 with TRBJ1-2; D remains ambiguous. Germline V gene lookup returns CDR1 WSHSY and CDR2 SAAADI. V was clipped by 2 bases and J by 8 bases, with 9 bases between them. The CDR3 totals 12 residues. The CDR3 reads CASSEGGWGYTF. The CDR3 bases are TGCGCCAGCAGTGAGGGAGGTTGGGGCTACACCTTC.

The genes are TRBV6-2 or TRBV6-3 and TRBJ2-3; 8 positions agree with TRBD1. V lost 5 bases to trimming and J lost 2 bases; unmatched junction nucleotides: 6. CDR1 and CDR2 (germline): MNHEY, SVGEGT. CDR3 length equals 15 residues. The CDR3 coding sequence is TGTGCCAGCAGTGACAGGGGACGTTACACAGATACGCAGTATTTT. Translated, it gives CASSDRGRYTDTQYF.

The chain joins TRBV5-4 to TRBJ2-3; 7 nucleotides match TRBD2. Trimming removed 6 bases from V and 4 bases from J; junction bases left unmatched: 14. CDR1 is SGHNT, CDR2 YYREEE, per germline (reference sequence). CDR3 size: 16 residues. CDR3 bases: TGTGCCAGCACCCTGGGTAGGGGAGGGCCCGCAGATACGCAGTATTTT. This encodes CASTLGRGGPADTQYF. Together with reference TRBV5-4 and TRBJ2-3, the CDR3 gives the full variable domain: ETGVTQSPTHLIKTRGQQVTLRCSSQSGHNTVSWYQQALGQGPQFIFQYYREEENGRGNFPPRFSGLQFPNYSSELNVNALELDDSALYLCASTLGRGGPADTQYFGPGTRLTVL.

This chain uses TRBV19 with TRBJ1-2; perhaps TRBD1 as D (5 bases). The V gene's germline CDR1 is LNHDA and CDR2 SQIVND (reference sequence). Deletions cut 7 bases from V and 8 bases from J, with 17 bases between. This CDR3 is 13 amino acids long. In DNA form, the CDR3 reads TGTGCCAGTAAGTTACAGGTTGGGAACGGCTACACCTTC. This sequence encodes CASKLQVGNGYTF.

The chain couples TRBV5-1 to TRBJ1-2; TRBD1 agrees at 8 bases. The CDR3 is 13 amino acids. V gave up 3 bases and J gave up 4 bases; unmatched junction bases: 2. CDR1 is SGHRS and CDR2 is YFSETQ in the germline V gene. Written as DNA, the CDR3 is TGCGCCAGCAGCTCTACAGGGGGCTATGGCTACACCTTC. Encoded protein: CASSSTGGYGYTF. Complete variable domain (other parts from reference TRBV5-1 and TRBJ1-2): KAGVTQTPRYLIKTRGQQVTLSCSPISGHRSVSWYQQTPGQGLQFLFEYFSETQRNKGNFPGRFSGRQFSNSRSEMNVSTLELGDSALYLCASSSTGGYGYTFGSGTRLTVV.

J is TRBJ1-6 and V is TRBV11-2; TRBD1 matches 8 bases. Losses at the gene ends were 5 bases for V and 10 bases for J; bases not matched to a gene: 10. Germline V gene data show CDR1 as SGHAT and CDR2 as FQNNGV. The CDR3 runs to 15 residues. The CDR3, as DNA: TGTGCCAGCAGCATCGGACAGGGTGGCGAGTCACCCCTCCACTTT. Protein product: CASSIGQGGESPLHF.

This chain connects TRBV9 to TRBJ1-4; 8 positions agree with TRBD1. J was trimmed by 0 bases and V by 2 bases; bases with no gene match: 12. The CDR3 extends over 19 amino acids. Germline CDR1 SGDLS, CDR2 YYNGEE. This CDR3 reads CASSVGGRGRVATNEKLFF. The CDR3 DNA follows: TGTGCCAGCAGCGTCGGAGGCAGGGGGCGAGTTGCAACTAATGAAAAACTGTTTTTT.

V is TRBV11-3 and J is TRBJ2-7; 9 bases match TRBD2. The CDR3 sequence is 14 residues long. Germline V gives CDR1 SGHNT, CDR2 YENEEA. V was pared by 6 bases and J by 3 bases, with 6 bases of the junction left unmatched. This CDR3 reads CASRLSGGLYEQYF. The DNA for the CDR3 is TGTGCCAGCAGGCTTAGCGGGGGCCTCTACGAGCAGTACTTC. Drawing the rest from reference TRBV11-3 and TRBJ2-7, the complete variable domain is EAGVVQSPRYKIIEKKQPVAFWCNPISGHNTLYWYLQNLGQGPELLIRYENEEAVDDSQLPKDRFSAERLKGVDSTLKIQPAELGDSAVYLCASRLSGGLYEQYFGPGTRLTVT.

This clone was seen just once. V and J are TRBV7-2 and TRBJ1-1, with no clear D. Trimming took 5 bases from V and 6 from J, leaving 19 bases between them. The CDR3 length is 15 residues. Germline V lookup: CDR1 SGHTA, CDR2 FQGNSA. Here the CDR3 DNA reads TGTGCCAGCAGCCTCTCTGCGGTAACAATGGCTGAAGCTTTCTTT. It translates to CASSLSAVTMAEAFF.

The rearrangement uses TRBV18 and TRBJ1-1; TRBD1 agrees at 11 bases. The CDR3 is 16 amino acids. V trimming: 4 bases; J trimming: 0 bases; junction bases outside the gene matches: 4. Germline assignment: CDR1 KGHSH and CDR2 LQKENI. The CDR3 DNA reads TGTGCCAGCTCACAGGACAGGGGGCTTTTGAACACTGAAGCTTTCTTT. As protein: CASSQDRGLLNTEAFF.

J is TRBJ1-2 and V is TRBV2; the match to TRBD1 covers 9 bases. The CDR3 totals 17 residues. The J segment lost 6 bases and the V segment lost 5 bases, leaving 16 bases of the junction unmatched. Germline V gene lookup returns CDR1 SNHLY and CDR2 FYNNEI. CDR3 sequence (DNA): TGTGCCAGCAGTTCCACGACATGGGGGACAGGGACGGATGGCTACACCTTC. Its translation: CASSSTTWGTGTDGYTF. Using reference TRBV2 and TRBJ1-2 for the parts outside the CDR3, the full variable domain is EPEVTQTPSHQVTQMGQEVILRCVPISNHLYFYWYRQILGQKVEFLVSFYNNEISEKSEIFDDQFSVERPDGSNFTLKIRSTKLEDSAMYFCASSSTTWGTGTDGYTFGSGTRLTVV.

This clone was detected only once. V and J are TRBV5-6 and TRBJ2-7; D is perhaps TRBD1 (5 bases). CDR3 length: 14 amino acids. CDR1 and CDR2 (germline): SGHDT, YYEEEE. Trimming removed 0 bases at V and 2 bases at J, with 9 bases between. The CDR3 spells CASSLVGATYEQYF. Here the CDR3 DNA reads TGTGCCAGCAGCTTGGTAGGGGCAACCTACGAGCAGTACTTC.

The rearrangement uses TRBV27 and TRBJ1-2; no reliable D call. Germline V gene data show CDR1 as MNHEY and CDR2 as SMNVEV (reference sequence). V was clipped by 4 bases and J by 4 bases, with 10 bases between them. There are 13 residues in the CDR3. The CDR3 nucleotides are TGTGCCAGCAGTTCCCGGGAGGGCTATGGCTACACCTTC. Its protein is CASSSREGYGYTF.

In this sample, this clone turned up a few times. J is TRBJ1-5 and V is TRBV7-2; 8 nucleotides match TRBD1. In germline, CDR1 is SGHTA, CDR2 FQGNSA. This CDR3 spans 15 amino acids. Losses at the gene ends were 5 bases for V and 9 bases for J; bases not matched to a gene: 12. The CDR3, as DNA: TGTGCCAGCAGCCAGTCATGGACAGGGATTTGGCCCCAGCATTTT. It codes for CASSQSWTGIWPQHF.

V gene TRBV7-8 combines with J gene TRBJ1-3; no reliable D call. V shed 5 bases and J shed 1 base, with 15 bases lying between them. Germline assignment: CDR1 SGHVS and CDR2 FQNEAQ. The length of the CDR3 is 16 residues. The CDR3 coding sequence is TGTGCCAGCAGCCCGTTGGCCTCCAGGTCTGGAAACACCATATATTTT. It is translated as CASSPLASRSGNTIYF.

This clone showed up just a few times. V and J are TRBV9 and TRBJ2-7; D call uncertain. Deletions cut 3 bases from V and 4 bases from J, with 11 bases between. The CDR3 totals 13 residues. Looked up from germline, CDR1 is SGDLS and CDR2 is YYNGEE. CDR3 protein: CASSAKTSYEQYF. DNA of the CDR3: TGTGCCAGCAGCGCAAAAACAAGTTACGAGCAGTACTTC.

CDR3 amino acids: CASSEDPRAYEQYV. The DNA for the CDR3 is TGTGCCAGTTCGGAGGACCCAAGGGCCTACGAGCAGTACGTC. The chain carries TRBV2 and TRBJ2-7; weak D call: TRBD2 (5 bases). The length of the CDR3 is 14 residues. The ends were cut back, 9 bases at V and 2 bases at J, with 17 bases in the middle. Per the germline V gene, CDR1 is SNHLY and CDR2 is FYNNEI.

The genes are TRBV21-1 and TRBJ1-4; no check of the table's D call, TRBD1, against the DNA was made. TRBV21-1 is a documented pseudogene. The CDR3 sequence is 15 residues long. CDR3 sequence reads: CASSDRDRVWEKLFF. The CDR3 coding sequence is TGTGCCAGCAGCGATAGGGACAGGGTGTGGGAAAAACTGTTTTTT.

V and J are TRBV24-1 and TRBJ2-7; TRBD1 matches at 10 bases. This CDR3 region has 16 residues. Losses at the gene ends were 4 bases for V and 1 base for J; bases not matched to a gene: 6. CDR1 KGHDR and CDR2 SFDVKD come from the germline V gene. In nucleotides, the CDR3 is TGTGCCACCAGTGACACCGGGACAGGGGCTTCCTACGAGCAGTACTTC. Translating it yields CATSDTGTGASYEQYF.

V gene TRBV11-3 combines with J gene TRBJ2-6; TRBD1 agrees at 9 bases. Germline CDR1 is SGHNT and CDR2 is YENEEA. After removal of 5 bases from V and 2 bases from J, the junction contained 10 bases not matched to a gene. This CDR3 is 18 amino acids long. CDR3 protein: CASSPEQGAQTGANVLTF. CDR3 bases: TGTGCCAGCAGCCCCGAACAGGGGGCTCAGACTGGGGCCAACGTCCTGACTTTC. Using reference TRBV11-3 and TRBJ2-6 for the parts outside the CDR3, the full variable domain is EAGVVQSPRYKIIEKKQPVAFWCNPISGHNTLYWYLQNLGQGPELLIRYENEEAVDDSQLPKDRFSAERLKGVDSTLKIQPAELGDSAVYLCASSPEQGAQTGANVLTFGAGSRLTVL.

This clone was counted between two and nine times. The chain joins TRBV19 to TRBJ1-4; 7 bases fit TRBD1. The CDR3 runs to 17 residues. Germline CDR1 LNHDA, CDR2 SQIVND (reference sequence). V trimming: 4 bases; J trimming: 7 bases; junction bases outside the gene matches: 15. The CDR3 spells CASSNPYRGSGGEKLFF. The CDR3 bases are TGTGCCAGTAGTAACCCCTACAGGGGAAGTGGGGGTGAAAAACTGTTTTTT. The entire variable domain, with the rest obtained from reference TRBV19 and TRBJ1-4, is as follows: DGGITQSPKYLFRKEGQNVTLSCEQNLNHDAMYWYRQDPGQGLRLIYYSQIVNDFQKGDIAEGYSVSREKKESFPLTVTSAQKNPTAFYLCASSNPYRGSGGEKLFFGSGTQLSVL.

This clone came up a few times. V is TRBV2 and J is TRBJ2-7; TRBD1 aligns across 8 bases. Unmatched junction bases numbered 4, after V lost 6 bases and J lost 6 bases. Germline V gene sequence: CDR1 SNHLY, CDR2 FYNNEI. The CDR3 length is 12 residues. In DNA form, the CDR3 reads TGTGCCAGCAGCGTGGACAGGGTCGAGCAGTACGTC. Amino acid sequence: CASSVDRVEQYV.

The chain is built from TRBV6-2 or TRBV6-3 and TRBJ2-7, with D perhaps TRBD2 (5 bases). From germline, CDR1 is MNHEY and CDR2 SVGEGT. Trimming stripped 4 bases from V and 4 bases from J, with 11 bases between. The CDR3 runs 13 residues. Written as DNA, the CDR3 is TGTGCCAGCAGTTGGGAGATGAGTTACGAGCAGTACTTC. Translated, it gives CASSWEMSYEQYF.